This T cell receptor beta chain stems from a study of T cell responses to AZD1222 COVID-19 vaccine. Comments on this clone: Its matching antigen is unknown.

The assay was immunoSEQ multiplex PCR, and TCRdb's table has in-frame clones only and misses some. The sample gives under 140,000 clones, 80% to 95% of which show up once; 2.5% is in the top ten. Study-level findings and limits: Close to half of all spike-specific TCRs reportedly target regions of the variants that are unmutated. CD4 TCRs linked to vaccination spanned spike, dominating at 160-218 and 743-854. Spike-specific TCR breadth and depth grew following two AZD1222 doses.

The sequenced sample was peripheral blood, obtained 28 days after the second AZD1222 dose. The TCR was taken from an adult who received the AZD1222 COVID-19 vaccine.

CDR3 DNA: TGTGCCACCAGTGAAGGAGCGGGGGGGCGCACAGATACGCAGTATTTT. It yields the protein CATSEGAGGRTDTQYF. The V gene is TRBV24-1, the J gene TRBJ2-3, with 10 bases fitting TRBD2. The ends lost 4 bases at V and 1 base at J; junction bases unmatched: 4. The CDR3 consists of 16 residues. The germline CDR1 and CDR2 sequences are KGHDR and SFDVKD.